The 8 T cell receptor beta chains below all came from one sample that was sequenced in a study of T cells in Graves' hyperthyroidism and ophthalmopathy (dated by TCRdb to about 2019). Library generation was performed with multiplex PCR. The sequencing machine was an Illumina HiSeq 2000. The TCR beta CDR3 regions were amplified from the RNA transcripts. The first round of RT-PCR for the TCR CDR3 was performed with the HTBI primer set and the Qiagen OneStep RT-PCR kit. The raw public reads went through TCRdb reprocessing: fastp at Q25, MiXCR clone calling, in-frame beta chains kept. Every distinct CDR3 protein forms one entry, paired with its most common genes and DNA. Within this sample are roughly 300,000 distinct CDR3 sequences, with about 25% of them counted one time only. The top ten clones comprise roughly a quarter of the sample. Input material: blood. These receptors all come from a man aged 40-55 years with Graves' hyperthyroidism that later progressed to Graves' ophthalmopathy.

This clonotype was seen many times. The CDR3, as DNA: TGCGCCAGCAGCCAAGCGGGACTAGTCTACGAGCAGTACTTC. Translation: CASSQAGLVYEQYF. The chain is built from TRBV4-1 and TRBJ2-7; 8 bases fit TRBD2. Germline V CDR1 and CDR2: MGHRA, YSYEKL. With V trimmed by 1 base and J by 3 bases, 2 bases remained unmatched. The CDR3 loop spans 14 amino acids.

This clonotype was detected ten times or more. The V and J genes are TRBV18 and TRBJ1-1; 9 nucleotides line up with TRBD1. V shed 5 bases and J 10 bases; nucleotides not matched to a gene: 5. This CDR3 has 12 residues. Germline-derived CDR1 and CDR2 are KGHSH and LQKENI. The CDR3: CASSTGTGSAFF. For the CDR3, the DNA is TGTGCCAGCTCAACCGGGACAGGGTCAGCTTTCTTT.

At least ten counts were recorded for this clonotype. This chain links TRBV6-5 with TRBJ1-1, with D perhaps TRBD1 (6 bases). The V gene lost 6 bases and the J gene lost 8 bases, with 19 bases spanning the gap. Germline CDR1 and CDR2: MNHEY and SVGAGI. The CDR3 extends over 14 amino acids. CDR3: CASRPTGPSAEAFF. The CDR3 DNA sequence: TGTGCCAGCAGGCCCACAGGGCCTTCAGCGGAAGCTTTCTTT.

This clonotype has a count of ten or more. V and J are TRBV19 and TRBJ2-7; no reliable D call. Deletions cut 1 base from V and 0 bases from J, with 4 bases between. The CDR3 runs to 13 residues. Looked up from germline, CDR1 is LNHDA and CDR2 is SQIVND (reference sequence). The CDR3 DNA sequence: TGTGCCAGTAGTATAGCGGCCTCCTACGAGCAGTACTTC. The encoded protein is CASSIAASYEQYF.

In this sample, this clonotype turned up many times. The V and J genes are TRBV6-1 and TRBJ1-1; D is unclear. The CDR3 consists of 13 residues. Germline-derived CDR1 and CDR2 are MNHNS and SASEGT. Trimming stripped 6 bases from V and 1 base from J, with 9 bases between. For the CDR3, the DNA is TGTGCCAGCAGCAATGTAAGGAACACTGAAGCTTTCTTT. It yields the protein CASSNVRNTEAFF.

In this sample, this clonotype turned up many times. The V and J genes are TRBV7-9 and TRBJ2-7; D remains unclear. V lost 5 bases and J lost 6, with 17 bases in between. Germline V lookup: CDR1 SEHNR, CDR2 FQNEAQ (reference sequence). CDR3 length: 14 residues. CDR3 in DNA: TGTGCCAGCAGCGCCGGACGAACCCTCGGCGAGCAGTACTTC. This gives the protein CASSAGRTLGEQYF.

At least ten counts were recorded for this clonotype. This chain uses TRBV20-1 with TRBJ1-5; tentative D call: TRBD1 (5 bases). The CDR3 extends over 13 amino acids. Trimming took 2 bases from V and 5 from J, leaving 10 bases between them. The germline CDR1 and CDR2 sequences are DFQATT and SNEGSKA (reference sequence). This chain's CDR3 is CSARSGTDQPQHF. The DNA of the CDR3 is TGCAGTGCTAGATCTGGGACTGATCAGCCCCAGCATTTT.

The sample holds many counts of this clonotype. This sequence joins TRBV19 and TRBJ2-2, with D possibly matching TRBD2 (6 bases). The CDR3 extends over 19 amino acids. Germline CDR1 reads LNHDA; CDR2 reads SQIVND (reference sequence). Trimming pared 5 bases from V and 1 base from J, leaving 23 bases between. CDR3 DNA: TGTGCCAGTAGTGCACATCGGGACTCCGGGCTTAGGAACACCGGGGAGCTGTTTTTT. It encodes CASSAHRDSGLRNTGELFF. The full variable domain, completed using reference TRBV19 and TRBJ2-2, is DGGITQSPKYLFRKEGQNVTLSCEQNLNHDAMYWYRQDPGQGLRLIYYSQIVNDFQKGDIAEGYSVSREKKESFPLTVTSAQKNPTAFYLCASSAHRDSGLRNTGELFFGEGSRLTVL.